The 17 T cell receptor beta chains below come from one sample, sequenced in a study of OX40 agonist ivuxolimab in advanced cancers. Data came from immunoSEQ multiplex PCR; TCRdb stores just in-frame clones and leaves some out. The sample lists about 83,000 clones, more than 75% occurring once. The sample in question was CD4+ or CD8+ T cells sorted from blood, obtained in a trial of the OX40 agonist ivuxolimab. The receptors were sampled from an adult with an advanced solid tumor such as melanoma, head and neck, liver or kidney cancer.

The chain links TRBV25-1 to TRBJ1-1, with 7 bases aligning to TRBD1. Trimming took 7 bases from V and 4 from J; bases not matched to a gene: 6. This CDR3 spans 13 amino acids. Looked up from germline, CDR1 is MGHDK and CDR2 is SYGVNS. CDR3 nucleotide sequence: TGTGCCAGCAATGTCCAGGGGGGCACTGAAGCTTTCTTT. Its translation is CASNVQGGTEAFF.

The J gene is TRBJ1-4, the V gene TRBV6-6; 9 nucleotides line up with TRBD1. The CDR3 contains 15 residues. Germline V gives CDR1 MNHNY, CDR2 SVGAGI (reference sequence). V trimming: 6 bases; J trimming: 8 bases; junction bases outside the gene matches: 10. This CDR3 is CASSIRDRVWEKLFF. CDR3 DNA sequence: TGTGCCAGCAGCATCCGGGACAGGGTGTGGGAAAAACTGTTTTTT.

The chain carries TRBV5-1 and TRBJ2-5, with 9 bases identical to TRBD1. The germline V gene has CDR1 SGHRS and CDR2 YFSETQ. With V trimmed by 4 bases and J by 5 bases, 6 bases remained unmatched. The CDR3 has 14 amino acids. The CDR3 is CASSMTTGGETQYF. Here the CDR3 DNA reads TGCGCCAGCAGCATGACGACAGGGGGGGAGACCCAGTACTTC.

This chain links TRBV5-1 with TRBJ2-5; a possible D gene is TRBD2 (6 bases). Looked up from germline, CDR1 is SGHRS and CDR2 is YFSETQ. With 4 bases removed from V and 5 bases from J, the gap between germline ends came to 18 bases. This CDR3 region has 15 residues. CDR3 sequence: CASSVTGTPSETQYF. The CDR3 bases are TGCGCCAGCAGCGTGACCGGGACTCCGAGCGAGACCCAGTACTTC.

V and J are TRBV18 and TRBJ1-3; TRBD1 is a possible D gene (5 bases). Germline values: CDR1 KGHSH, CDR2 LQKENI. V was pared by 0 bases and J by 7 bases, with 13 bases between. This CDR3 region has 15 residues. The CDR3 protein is CASSPPNGRANTIYF. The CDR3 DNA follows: TGTGCCAGCTCACCACCCAACGGCAGGGCCAACACCATATATTTT. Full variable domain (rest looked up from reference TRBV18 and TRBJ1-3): NAGVMQNPRHLVRRRGQEARLRCSPMKGHSHVYWYRQLPEEGLKFMVYLQKENIIDESGMPKERFSAEFPKEGPSILRIQQVVRGDSAAYFCASSPPNGRANTIYFGEGSWLTVV.

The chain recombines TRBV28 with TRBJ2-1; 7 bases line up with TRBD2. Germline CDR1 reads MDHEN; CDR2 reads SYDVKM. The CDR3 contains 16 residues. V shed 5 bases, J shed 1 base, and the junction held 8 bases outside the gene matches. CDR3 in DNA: TGTGCCAGCAGTAAGGGCGGGAGCTATTCCTACAATGAGCAGTTCTTC. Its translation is CASSKGGSYSYNEQFF.

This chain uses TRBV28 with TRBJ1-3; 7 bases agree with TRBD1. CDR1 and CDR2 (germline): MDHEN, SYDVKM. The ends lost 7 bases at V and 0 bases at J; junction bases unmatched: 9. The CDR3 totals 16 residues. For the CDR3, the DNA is TGTGCCAGCAAACCACCGGGACAGAGCTCTGGAAACACCATATATTTT. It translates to CASKPPGQSSGNTIYF.

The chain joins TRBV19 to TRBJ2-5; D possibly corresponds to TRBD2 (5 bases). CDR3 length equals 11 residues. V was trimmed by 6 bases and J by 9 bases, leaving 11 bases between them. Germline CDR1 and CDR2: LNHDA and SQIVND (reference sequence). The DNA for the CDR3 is TGTGCCAGTAGATCTCTGGGAGCCCAGTACTTC. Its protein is CASRSLGAQYF.

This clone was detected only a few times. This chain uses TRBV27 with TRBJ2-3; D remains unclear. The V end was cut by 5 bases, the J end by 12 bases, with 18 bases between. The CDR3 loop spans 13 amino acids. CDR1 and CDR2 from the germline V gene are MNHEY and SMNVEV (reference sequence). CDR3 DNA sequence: TGTGCCAGCAGTAGCCTACGCAGTCGGGCTCAGTATTTT. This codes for CASSSLRSRAQYF.

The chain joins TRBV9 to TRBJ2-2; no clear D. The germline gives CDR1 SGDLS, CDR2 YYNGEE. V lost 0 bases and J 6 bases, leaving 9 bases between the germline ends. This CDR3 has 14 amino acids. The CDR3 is CASSVDGIAGELFF. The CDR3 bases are TGTGCCAGCAGCGTAGATGGGATCGCCGGGGAGCTGTTTTTT.

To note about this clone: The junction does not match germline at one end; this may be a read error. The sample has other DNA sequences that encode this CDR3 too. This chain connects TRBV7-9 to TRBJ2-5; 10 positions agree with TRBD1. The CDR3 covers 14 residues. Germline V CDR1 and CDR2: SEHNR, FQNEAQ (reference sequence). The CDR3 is CASSSTGGVETQYF. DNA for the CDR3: TGTGCCAGTAGCTCGACAGGGGGCGTAGAGACCCAGTACTTC.

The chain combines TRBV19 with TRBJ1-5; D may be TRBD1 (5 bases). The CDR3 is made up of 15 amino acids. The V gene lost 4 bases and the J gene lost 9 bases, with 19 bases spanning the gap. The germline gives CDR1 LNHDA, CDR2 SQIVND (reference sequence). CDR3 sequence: CASSTSGTTRWPQHF. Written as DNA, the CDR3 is TGTGCCAGTAGTACCTCCGGGACGACTAGGTGGCCCCAGCATTTT.

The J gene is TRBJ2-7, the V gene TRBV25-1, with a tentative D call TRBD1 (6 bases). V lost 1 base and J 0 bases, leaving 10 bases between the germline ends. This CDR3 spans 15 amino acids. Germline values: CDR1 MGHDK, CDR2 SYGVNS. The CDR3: CASSELTGFSYEQYF. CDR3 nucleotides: TGTGCCAGCAGTGAATTAACAGGGTTCTCCTACGAGCAGTACTTC.

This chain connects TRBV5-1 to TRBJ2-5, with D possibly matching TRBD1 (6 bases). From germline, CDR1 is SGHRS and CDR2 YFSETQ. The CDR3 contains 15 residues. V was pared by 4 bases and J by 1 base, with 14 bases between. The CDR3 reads CASSPGTLLQETQYF. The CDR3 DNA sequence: TGCGCCAGCAGCCCCGGGACACTTCTCCAAGAGACCCAGTACTTC.

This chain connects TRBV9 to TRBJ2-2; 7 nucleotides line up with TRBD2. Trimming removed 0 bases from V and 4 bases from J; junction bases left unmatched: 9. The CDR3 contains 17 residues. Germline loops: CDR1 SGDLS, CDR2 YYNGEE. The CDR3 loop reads CASSVGPSGAVTGELFF. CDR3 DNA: TGTGCCAGCAGCGTAGGTCCTAGCGGAGCAGTCACCGGGGAGCTGTTTTTT.

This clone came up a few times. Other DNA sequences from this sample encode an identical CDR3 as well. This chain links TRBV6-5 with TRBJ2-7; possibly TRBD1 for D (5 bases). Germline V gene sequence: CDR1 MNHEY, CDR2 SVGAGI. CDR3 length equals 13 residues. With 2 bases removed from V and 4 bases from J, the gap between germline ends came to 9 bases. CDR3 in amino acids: CASSYRQGYEQYF. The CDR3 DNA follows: TGTGCCAGCAGTTACCGTCAGGGTTACGAGCAGTACTTC.

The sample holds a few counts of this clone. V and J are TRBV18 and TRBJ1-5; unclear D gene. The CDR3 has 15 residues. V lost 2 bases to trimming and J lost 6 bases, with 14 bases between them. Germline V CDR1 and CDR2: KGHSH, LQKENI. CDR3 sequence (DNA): TGTGCCAGCTCACCAGGGCCCCTTCGGGGTCAGCCCCAGCATTTT. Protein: CASSPGPLRGQPQHF.